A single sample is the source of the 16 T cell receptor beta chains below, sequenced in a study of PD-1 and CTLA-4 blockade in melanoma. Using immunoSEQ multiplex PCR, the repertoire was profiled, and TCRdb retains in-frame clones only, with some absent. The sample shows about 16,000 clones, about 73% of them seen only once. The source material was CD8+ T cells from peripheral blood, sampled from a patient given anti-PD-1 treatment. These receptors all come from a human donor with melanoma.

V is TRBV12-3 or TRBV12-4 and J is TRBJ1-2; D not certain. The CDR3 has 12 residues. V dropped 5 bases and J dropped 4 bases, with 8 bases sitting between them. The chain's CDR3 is CASSPSSYGYTF. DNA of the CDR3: TGTGCCAGCAGTCCCTCTAGCTATGGCTACACCTTC.

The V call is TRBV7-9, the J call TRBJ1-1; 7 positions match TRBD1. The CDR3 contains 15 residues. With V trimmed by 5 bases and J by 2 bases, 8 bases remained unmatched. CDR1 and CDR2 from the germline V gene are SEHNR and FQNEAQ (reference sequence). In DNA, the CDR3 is TGTGCCAGCAGCGGATACGGGACAGTAAACACTGAAGCTTTCTTT. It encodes CASSGYGTVNTEAFF.

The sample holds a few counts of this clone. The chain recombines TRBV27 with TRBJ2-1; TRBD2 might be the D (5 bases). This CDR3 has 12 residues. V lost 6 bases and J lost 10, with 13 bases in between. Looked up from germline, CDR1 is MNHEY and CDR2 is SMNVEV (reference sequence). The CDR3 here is CASRVLVGEQFF. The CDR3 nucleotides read TGTGCCAGCAGAGTACTAGTCGGCGAGCAGTTCTTC.

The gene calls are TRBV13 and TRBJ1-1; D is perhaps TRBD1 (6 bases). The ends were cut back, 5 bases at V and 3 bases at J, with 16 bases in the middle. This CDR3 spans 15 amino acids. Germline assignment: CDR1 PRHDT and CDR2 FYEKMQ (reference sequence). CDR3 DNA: TGTGCCAGCAGCCCTAACAGGGTAGGGTACACTGAAGCTTTCTTT. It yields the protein CASSPNRVGYTEAFF.

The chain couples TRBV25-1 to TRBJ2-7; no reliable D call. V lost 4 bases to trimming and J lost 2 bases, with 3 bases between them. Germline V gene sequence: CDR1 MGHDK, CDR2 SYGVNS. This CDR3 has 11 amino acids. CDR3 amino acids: CASSGTYEQYF. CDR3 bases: TGTGCCAGCAGTGGCACCTACGAGCAGTACTTC.

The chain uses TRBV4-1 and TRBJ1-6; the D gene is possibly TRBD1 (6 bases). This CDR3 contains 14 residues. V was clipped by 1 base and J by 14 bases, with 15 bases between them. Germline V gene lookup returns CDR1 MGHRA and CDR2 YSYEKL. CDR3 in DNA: TGCGCCAGCAGCCAAGGAGTCGGACAGAGGGCCCTCCACTTT. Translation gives CASSQGVGQRALHF.

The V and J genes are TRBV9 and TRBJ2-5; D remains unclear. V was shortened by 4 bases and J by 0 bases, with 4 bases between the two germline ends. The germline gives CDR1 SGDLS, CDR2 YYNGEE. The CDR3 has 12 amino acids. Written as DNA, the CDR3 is TGTGCCAGCAGCAACAACCAAGAGACCCAGTACTTC. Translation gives CASSNNQETQYF.

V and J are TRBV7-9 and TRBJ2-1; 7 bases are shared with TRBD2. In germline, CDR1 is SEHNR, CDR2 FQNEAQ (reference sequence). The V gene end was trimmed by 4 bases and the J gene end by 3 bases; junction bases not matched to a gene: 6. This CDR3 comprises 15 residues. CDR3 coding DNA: TGTGCCAGCAGCTCGGGACTAAGGAACTACAATGAGCAGTTCTTC. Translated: CASSSGLRNYNEQFF.

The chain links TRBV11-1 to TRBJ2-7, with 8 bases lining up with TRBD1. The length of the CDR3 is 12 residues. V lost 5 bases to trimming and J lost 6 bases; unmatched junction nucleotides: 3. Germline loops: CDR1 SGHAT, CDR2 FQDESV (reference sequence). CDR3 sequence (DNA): TGTGCCAGCAGCCTACAGGGGGGCGAGCAGTACTTC. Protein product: CASSLQGGEQYF.

The CDR3 coding sequence is TGCAGCGTTGTGGACAGGGGGCCGAGTGAGACCCAGTACTTC. Its translation: CSVVDRGPSETQYF. The genes are TRBV29-1 and TRBJ2-5, with 11 bases lining up with TRBD1. J gave up 5 bases and V 4 bases, and 6 bases lay outside the gene matches. The CDR3 spans 14 residues. Germline lookup yields CDR1 SQVTM and CDR2 ANQGSEA.

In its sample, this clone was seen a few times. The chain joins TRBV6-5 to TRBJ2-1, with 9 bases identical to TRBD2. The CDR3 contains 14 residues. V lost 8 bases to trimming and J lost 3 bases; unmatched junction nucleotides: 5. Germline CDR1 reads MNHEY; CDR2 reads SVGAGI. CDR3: CASSLAGSYNEQFF. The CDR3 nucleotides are TGTGCCAGCTCCCTAGCGGGAAGCTACAATGAGCAGTTCTTC.

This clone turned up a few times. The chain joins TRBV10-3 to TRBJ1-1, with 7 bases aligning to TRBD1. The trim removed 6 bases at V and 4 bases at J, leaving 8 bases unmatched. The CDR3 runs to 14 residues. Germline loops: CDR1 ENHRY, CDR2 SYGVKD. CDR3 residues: CAISGETGFTEAFF. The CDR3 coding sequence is TGTGCCATCAGCGGCGAGACAGGGTTCACTGAAGCTTTCTTT.

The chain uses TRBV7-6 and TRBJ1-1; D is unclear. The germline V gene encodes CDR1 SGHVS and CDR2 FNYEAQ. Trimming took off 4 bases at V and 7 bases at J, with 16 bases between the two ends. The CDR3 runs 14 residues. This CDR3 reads CASSSPEHSGEAFF. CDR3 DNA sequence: TGTGCCAGCAGCTCCCCTGAGCACAGTGGTGAAGCTTTCTTT.

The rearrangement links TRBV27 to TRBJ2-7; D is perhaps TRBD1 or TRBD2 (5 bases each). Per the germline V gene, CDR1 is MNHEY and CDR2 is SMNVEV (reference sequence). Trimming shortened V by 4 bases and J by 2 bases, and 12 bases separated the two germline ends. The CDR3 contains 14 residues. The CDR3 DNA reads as TGTGCCAGCAGTTCAGGGACGGAGGCCTACGAGCAGTACTTC. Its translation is CASSSGTEAYEQYF.

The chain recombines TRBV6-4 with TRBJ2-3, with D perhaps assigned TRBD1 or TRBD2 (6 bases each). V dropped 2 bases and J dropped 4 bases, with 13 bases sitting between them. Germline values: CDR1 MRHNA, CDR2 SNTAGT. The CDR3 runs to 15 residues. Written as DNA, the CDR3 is TGTGCCAGCAGTGACGGGTCCGGGGGCGCAGATACGCAGTATTTT. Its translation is CASSDGSGGADTQYF.

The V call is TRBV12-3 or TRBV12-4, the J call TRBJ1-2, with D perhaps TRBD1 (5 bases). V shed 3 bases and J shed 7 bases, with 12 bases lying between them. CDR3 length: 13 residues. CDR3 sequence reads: CASSFIGVGGYTF. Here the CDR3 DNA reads TGTGCCAGCAGTTTTATAGGGGTTGGTGGCTACACCTTC.